This TCR beta chain was sequenced during a study of blood T cells in healthy people across ages. V lost 2 bases, J lost 6 bases, and 16 bases lay in between. Germline V gives CDR1 KGHSH, CDR2 LQKENI. CDR3 size: 15 residues. Primers used in a second PCR of about 7 to 12 cycles were a sample-barcoded 5' primer and a J-beta primer mix. In TCRdb, the 5' RACE reads were re-called with MiXCR into one record per CDR3 protein. This sample carries about a million distinct CDR3 sequences, 35% to 40% of them seen once, and the ten largest clones take 13%. This clonotype was detected a few times. The sequence was collected from a man aged 18 to 35 in good health. This chain uses TRBV18 with TRBJ1-2; D is perhaps TRBD1 (6 bases). What was sequenced was blood. DNA for the CDR3: TGTGCCAGCTCACCAAGCCCGGACAGCTTTAATGGCTACACCTTC. Translated: CASSPSPDSFNGYTF.